The 22 T cell receptor beta chains in this list originate from one sample, sequenced in a study of T cells in narcolepsy. Sequencing was performed with immunoSEQ multiplex PCR; in TCRdb, only in-frame clones are kept and a portion is missing. Altogether tens of thousands of clones are present, about four fifths being singletons, with the ten largest covering roughly 0.76%. Source material: CD45RA- memory CD4+ T cells from PBMCs. Receptor source: a human donor with narcolepsy.

This sequence joins TRBV19 and TRBJ1-6, with D hard to call. This CDR3 is 14 amino acids long. V lost 7 bases to trimming and J lost 5 bases, with 12 bases between them. Germline lookup yields CDR1 LNHDA and CDR2 SQIVND (reference sequence). The CDR3 loop reads CASNSGLNNSPLHF. The CDR3 DNA is TGTGCCAGTAACTCCGGACTGAATAATTCACCCCTCCACTTT.

The chain carries TRBV9 and TRBJ2-1; D is possibly TRBD1 (6 bases). V dropped 3 bases and J dropped 0 bases, with 13 bases sitting between them. This CDR3 has 16 amino acids. Germline loops: CDR1 SGDLS, CDR2 YYNGEE. The CDR3 spells CASSARGDTSYNEQFF. CDR3 bases: TGTGCCAGCAGCGCCCGTGGGGACACCTCCTACAATGAGCAGTTCTTC.

The chain recombines TRBV29-1 with TRBJ2-7; 9 nucleotides align to TRBD1. The CDR3 spans 12 residues. Germline CDR1 reads SQVTM; CDR2 reads ANQGSEA. After removal of 4 bases from V and 3 bases from J, the junction contained 1 base not matched to a gene. CDR3 loop: CSVAGQGYEQYF. Here the CDR3 DNA reads TGCAGCGTTGCGGGACAGGGCTACGAGCAGTACTTC.

The J gene is TRBJ1-1, the V gene TRBV4-1; 7 bases agree with TRBD1. CDR3 size: 14 residues. V lost 5 bases and J lost 6; bases outside the gene matches: 9. The germline CDR1 and CDR2 sequences are MGHRA and YSYEKL. The CDR3 coding sequence is TGCGCCAGCAGCGTCCGACAGGGCGAGGCTGAAGCTTTCTTT. As protein: CASSVRQGEAEAFF.

The gene calls are TRBV5-6 and TRBJ1-1, with D possibly TRBD1 on 6 matching bases. V was pared by 1 base and J by 10 bases, with 14 bases between. Germline-derived CDR1 and CDR2 are SGHDT and YYEEEE. CDR3 length: 13 residues. The CDR3 reads CASSLRGVGGAFF. Here the CDR3 DNA reads TGTGCCAGCAGCTTGAGGGGAGTAGGGGGAGCTTTCTTT.

The J gene is TRBJ2-1, the V gene TRBV14; 8 bases line up with TRBD1. The V segment lost 5 bases and the J segment 2 bases; nucleotides outside the gene matches: 5. CDR1 and CDR2 (germline): SGHDN, FVKESK. This CDR3 has 15 residues. CDR3 amino acids: CASSLGQATYNEQFF. The CDR3, as DNA: TGTGCCAGCAGCTTGGGACAGGCGACCTACAATGAGCAGTTCTTC.

This chain connects TRBV2 to TRBJ2-5, with D maybe TRBD1 (5 bases). Per the germline V gene, CDR1 is SNHLY and CDR2 is FYNNEI. CDR3 length equals 13 residues. The V gene lost 11 bases and the J gene lost 4 bases, with 17 bases spanning the gap. The DNA for the CDR3 is TGTGCCCAGCAGGAAGACAGTTTAGAGACCCAGTACTTC. Translated: CAQQEDSLETQYF.

This clone has just a few counts. As DNA, the CDR3 is TGTGCCAGCTCACCAGGGGCAGGGGGGACTGAAGCTTTCTTT. This gives the protein CASSPGAGGTEAFF. The J gene is TRBJ1-1, the V gene TRBV18, with 7 bases fitting TRBD1. CDR1 KGHSH and CDR2 LQKENI come from the germline V gene. The CDR3 runs to 14 residues. V lost 2 bases and J lost 5; bases outside the gene matches: 5.

The chain couples TRBV7-2 to TRBJ2-1; TRBD2 agrees at 7 bases. Trimming cost V 6 bases and J 12 bases; bases outside gene matches: 26. The V gene's germline CDR1 is SGHTA and CDR2 FQGNSA. This CDR3 is built from 18 residues. The CDR3 DNA reads as TGTGCCAGCAGTTTTGGACCGAGGACTAGGTCTATTGATTGGGGGCAGTTCTTC. Amino acid sequence: CASSFGPRTRSIDWGQFF.

The table lists this clone with a few counts. One end of the junction is discordant with germline, which a read error may explain. The J gene is TRBJ2-1, the V gene TRBV28, with D possibly being TRBD2 (5 bases). There are 15 residues in the CDR3. Germline lookup yields CDR1 MDHEN and CDR2 SYDVKM. The CDR3 sequence is CASSLWGSSHNEQFF. CDR3 DNA: TGTGCCAGCAGTTTATGGGGGAGCTCCCACAATGAGCAGTTCTTC.

Only a few counts were recorded for this clone. The rearrangement uses TRBV6-6 and TRBJ2-7; tentative D call: TRBD2 (6 bases). The CDR3 totals 16 residues. V lost 4 bases, J lost 4 bases, and 20 bases lay in between. The germline CDR1 and CDR2 sequences are MNHNY and SVGAGI (reference sequence). CDR3 in amino acids: CASSSKDGGSGYEQYF. CDR3 nucleotides: TGTGCCAGCAGTTCCAAAGATGGGGGGTCGGGGTACGAGCAGTACTTC.

The CDR3 is CASTPMGAVPYGYTF. The DNA of the CDR3 is TGTGCCAGCACCCCTATGGGGGCAGTACCCTATGGCTACACCTTC. This chain links TRBV6-1 with TRBJ1-2; D is possibly TRBD1 (6 bases). V dropped 7 bases and J dropped 4 bases, with 19 bases sitting between them. The CDR3 totals 15 residues. The germline CDR1 and CDR2 sequences are MNHNS and SASEGT.

The J gene is TRBJ1-5, the V gene TRBV6-5; TRBD1 is a possible D gene (5 bases). V lost 4 bases and J 3 bases, leaving 10 bases between the germline ends. CDR3 length equals 14 residues. Looked up from germline, CDR1 is MNHEY and CDR2 is SVGAGI. CDR3 sequence (DNA): TGTGCCAGCAGTTCTGGGGGGTCCAATCAGCCCCAGCATTTT. It is translated as CASSSGGSNQPQHF.

The V gene is TRBV7-9, the J gene TRBJ1-2, with D possibly being TRBD1 (6 bases). Germline V CDR1 and CDR2: SEHNR, FQNEAQ (reference sequence). This CDR3 contains 16 residues. V shed 6 bases and J shed 2 bases, with 19 bases lying between them. CDR3: CASSLVSGAGNYGYTF. Written as DNA, the CDR3 is TGTGCCAGCAGTCTCGTATCAGGGGCGGGAAACTATGGCTACACCTTC.

This clone has a handful of counts. The chain is built from TRBV6-6 and TRBJ1-1, with D perhaps TRBD1 (5 bases). With 4 bases removed from V and 6 bases from J, the gap between germline ends came to 9 bases. The CDR3 length is 12 residues. Per germline, CDR1 MNHNY and CDR2 SVGAGI (reference sequence). Written as DNA, the CDR3 is TGTGCCAGCAGTTTGAGGGGTCCTGAAGCTTTCTTT. Its protein product is CASSLRGPEAFF.

This clone has a single count. This sequence joins TRBV5-1 and TRBJ2-7; TRBD2 matches 7 bases. Germline-derived CDR1 and CDR2 are SGHRS and YFSETQ. The J segment lost 3 bases and the V segment lost 2 bases, leaving 5 bases of the junction unmatched. The CDR3 runs 14 residues. The CDR3 here is CASSFTGRSYEQYF. The DNA for the CDR3 is TGCGCCAGCAGCTTCACCGGGAGGAGCTACGAGCAGTACTTC.

The V and J genes are TRBV4-1 and TRBJ2-3; D is unclear. The CDR3 is 14 amino acids. The V end lost 0 bases, the J end lost 6 bases, and 10 bases lay between the germline ends. CDR1 is MGHRA, CDR2 YSYEKL, per germline. CDR3 nucleotide sequence: TGCGCCAGCAGCCAAGAGGTCCGTGGGGATACGCAGTATTTT. Translated, it gives CASSQEVRGDTQYF.

This clone is a singleton in its sample. The V and J genes are TRBV27 and TRBJ2-3; D is uncertain. The germline CDR1 and CDR2 sequences are MNHEY and SMNVEV (reference sequence). V gave up 3 bases and J gave up 1 base, with 11 bases separating them. The CDR3 consists of 15 residues. The DNA of the CDR3 is TGTGCCAGCAGTTTTTCCTCCTTACGCACAGATACGCAGTATTTT. The encoded protein is CASSFSSLRTDTQYF.

This clone came up a few times. The chain uses TRBV4-1 and TRBJ2-3; D tentatively fits TRBD1 or TRBD2 (6 bases each). Trimming left V 0 bases short and J 14 bases short, with 27 bases between. CDR1 and CDR2 (germline): MGHRA, YSYEKL. The CDR3 loop spans 17 amino acids. CDR3 protein: CASSQDGEASRTAATYF. The CDR3 bases are TGCGCCAGCAGCCAAGATGGGGAGGCTTCGAGGACAGCTGCCACGTATTTT.

V usage is TRBV20-1 and J usage is TRBJ2-1, with D hard to call. This CDR3 spans 10 amino acids. Germline loops: CDR1 DFQATT, CDR2 SNEGSKA (reference sequence). Between the trimmed V and J ends, which lost 4 bases and 5 bases, there was a span of 3 bases. As DNA, the CDR3 is TGCAGTGCTACCAACAATGAGCAGTTCTTC. It yields the protein CSATNNEQFF.

The rearrangement uses TRBV5-1 and TRBJ2-5; 7 bases match TRBD1. Germline V gene sequence: CDR1 SGHRS, CDR2 YFSETQ. V lost 4 bases and J lost 5; bases outside the gene matches: 5. The CDR3 runs 13 residues. For the CDR3, the DNA is TGCGCCAGCAGCCGACAGGGAATCGAGACCCAGTACTTC. It yields the protein CASSRQGIETQYF.

J is TRBJ1-5 and V is TRBV5-1; D is uncertain. Trimming cost V 4 bases and J 0 bases, with 14 bases left between them. The length of the CDR3 is 16 residues. Per germline, CDR1 SGHRS and CDR2 YFSETQ. DNA of the CDR3: TGCGCCAGCAGCCCGGACGGCCCCAATAGCAATCAGCCCCAGCATTTT. This encodes CASSPDGPNSNQPQHF.